This T cell receptor (beta chain) is drawn from a study of Ad26.COV2.S vaccination and SARS-CoV-2 variants (dated by TCRdb to the early 2020s). About the investigation overall: Sequencing of the TCRbeta repertoire served to evaluate the specificity and breadth of SARS-CoV-2-reactive T cell receptors following Ad26.COV2.S vaccination. The TCR-sequenced set comprised about 32 samples: approximately 19 Ad26.COV2.S vaccine recipients, 5 placebo recipients and 8 SARS-CoV-2 convalescent individuals. What the study reported, not specific to this receptor: Higher spike-specific TCR breadth was observed in Ad26.COV2.S recipients than in placebo recipients (P = 0.0014). According to the authors, total T cell responses may have been underestimated by the TCR breadth and depth analyses. Substantial breadth of spike-specific CD8+ and CD4+ T cell responses was reported after vaccination. Vaccine and placebo recipients had similar non-spike TCR breadth, a finding consistent with the vaccine containing only spike.

V loses 3 bases of germline sequence and J loses 6 bases, and the interval between the two ends is 12 bases. Sequences KGHSH (CDR1) and LQKENI (CDR2) are obtained from the germline V gene. Measured from the cysteine to the phenylalanine, the CDR3 is 14 residues long. Only the CDR3 part of the read is kept: 42 bases, read in frame from the first base. Interpreted using the paper, the time point label stands for: individuals recovered from natural SARS-CoV-2 infection. TCRbeta CDR3 regions were sequenced with the immunoSEQ Assay. After extraction, genomic DNA underwent amplification by bias-controlled multiplex PCR, followed by high-throughput sequencing. For the original study's pipeline: To quantify the absolute abundance of each unique TCRbeta CDR3 region, sequences were collapsed and filtered. Usable DNA was measured by amplifying reference genes present in all nucleated cells, and TCRbeta template counts were normalized to that usable DNA to estimate T cell fraction. Repertoire TCRs were annotated as SARS-CoV-2-specific when V gene, CDR3 amino acid sequence and J gene were exactly matched to a known reactive TCR set. The reference SARS-CoV-2 TCR set was derived from MIRA and filtered for enrichment in COVID-19-positive ImmuneCODE repertoires, a step that removed public or cross-reactive TCRs. Using the MIRA antigens, annotated TCRs were further analysed by specific ORF or by position within an ORF. Breadth was defined as the number of annotated unique rearrangements divided by the total number of unique productive rearrangements, and depth was defined as the summed frequency of the annotated unique rearrangements. Two-sided Wilcoxon rank-sum tests were used to compare TCR breadth between groups. Sourced from immuneACCESS, this table was stored by TCRdb with only in-frame sequences that have V and J called. A share of the clones is absent; for the studies checked, an unresolved V gene accounts for under half, and the remainder has no known explanation. That table supplies the V and J calls and clone size; D and trimming were determined from the DNA. The sample contains roughly 140,000 clones, 86% of them found a single time. 4% to 6% of the sample belongs to the ten largest clones.

As concerns this clone: This receptor's antigen is unknown. Nothing much larger sits one base from this clone, and base qualities are not available.

The chain is assembled from TRBV18 and TRBJ1-5; no D gene can be assigned with confidence. Sequences were derived from peripheral blood, sampled after recovery from COVID-19. The TCR originated in a human donor who had recovered from COVID-19. This receptor carries the CDR3 CASSPGSRGQPQHF. The nucleotide sequence reads TGTGCCAGCTCACCCGGGAGCCGGGGTCAGCCCCAGCATTTT.